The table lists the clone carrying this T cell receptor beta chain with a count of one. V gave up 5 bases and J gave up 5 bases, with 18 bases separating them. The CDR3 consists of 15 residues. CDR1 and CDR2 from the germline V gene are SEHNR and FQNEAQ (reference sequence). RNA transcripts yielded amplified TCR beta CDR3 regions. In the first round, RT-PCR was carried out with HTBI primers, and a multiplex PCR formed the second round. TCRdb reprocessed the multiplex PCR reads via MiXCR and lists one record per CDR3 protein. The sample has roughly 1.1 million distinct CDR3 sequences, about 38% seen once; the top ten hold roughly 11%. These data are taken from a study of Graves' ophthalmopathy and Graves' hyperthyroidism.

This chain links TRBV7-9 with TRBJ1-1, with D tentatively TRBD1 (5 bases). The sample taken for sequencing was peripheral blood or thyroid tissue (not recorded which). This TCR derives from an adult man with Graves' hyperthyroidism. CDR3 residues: CASSERGVGETEAFF. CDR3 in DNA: TGTGCCAGCAGCGAACGAGGGGTTGGAGAAACTGAAGCTTTCTTT. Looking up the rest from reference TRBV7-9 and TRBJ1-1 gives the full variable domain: DTGVSQNPRHKITKRGQNVTFRCDPISEHNRLYWYRQTLGQGPEFLTYFQNEAQLEKSRLLSDRFSAERPKGSFSTLEIQRTEQGDSAMYLCASSERGVGETEAFFGQGTRLTVV.